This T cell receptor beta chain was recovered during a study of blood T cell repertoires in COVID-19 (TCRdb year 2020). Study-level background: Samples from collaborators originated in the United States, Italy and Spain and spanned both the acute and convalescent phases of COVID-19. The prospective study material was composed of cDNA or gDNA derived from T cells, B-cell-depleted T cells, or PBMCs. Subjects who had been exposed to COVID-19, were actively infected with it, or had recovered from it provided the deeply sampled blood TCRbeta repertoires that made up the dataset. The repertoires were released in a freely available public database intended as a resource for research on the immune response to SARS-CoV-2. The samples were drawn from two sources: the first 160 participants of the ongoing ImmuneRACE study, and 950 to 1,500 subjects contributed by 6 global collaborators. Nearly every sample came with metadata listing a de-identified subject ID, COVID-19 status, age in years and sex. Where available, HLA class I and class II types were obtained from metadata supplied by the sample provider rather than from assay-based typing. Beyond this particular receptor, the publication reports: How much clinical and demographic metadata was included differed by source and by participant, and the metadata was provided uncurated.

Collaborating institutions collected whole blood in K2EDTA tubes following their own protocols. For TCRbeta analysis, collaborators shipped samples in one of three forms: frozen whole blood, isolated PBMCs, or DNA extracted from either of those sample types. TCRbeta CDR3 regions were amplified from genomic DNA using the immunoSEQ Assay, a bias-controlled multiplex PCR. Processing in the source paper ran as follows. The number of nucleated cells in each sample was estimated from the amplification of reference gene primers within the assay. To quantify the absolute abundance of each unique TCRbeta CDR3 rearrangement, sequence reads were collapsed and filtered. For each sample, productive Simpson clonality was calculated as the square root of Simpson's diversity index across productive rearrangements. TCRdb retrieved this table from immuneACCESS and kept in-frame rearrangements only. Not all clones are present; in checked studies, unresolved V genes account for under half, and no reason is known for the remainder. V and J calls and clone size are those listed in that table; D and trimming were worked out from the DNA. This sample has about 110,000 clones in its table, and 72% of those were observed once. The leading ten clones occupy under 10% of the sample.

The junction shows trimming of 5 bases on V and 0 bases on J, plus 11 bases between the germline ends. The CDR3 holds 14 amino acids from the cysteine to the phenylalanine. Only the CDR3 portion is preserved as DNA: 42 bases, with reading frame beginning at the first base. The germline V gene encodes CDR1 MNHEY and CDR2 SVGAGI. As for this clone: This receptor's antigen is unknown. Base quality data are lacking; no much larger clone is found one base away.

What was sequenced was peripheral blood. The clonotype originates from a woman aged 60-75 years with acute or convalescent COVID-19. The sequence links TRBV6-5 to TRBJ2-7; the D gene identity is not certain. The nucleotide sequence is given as TGTGCCAGCAGTACGACCCCTAGCTCCTACGAGCAGTACTTC. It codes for CASSTTPSSYEQYF.